This T cell receptor beta chain was sequenced in a study of blood T cell repertoires in COVID-19. For the study at large: T cells, B-cell-depleted T cells, or PBMCs supplied cDNA or gDNA.

J was trimmed by 4 bases and V by 4 bases; bases with no gene match: 8. CDR3 length: 14 residues. CDR1 SQVTM and CDR2 ANQGSEA come from the germline V gene. In the authors' methods: Amplification of reference gene primers was used by the study to estimate nucleated cell counts. Produced via immunoSEQ multiplex PCR; TCRdb's table is partial and in-frame only. The V and J calls and clone size were taken over from that table, and D and trimming were inferred from the DNA. This table holds 200,000 to 300,000 clones, about 91% found once. This clonotype was sampled from a woman between 35 and 50 years old with acute COVID-19. The chain recombines TRBV29-1 with TRBJ1-2, with TRBD1 identical over 8 bases. Input material: PBMCs or T cells enriched from blood (not recorded which). CDR3 sequence reads: CSVVGDRSIYGYTF. CDR3 nucleotides: TGCAGCGTTGTGGGGGACAGGTCCATCTATGGCTACACCTTC. The whole variable domain, remainder taken from reference TRBV29-1 and TRBJ1-2, is SAVISQKPSRDICQRGTSLTIQCQVDSQVTMMFWYRQQPGQSLTLIATANQGSEATYESGFVIDKFPISRPNLTFSTLTVSNMSPEDSSIYLCSVVGDRSIYGYTFGSGTRLTVV.